Shown below are 26 T cell receptor beta chains from a single sample sequenced in a study of cytomegalovirus exposure and HLA in healthy donors. The primer mix had 60 Vbeta and 13 Jbeta primers. The method was immunoSEQ multiplex PCR; TCRdb's version includes in-frame clones alone and lacks a portion of them. The table lists about 120,000 clones, approximately 75% of them singletons. The material sequenced was PBMCs. These receptors were taken from a man between 35 and 55 years old in good health and CMV-seronegative.

The chain couples TRBV14 to TRBJ2-1; 7 nucleotides align to TRBD2. Germline V CDR1 and CDR2: SGHDN, FVKESK. This CDR3 has 14 amino acids. J gave up 7 bases and V 2 bases, and 5 bases lay outside the gene matches. CDR3 bases: TGTGCCAGCAGCCAACGCGGGAGAAGGAATGAGCAGTTCTTC. As protein: CASSQRGRRNEQFF.

This chain uses TRBV4-3 with TRBJ2-7; 9 positions match TRBD1. This CDR3 comprises 16 residues. The V gene's germline CDR1 is LGHNA and CDR2 YSLEER. V was pared by 1 base and J by 2 bases, with 6 bases of the junction left unmatched. CDR3 sequence: CASSQGVTGGAYEQYF. CDR3 nucleotides: TGCGCCAGCAGCCAAGGGGTGACAGGGGGGGCCTACGAGCAGTACTTC.

The table lists this clone with a few counts. The chain couples TRBV11-1 to TRBJ2-7; D not resolved. The CDR3 loop spans 13 amino acids. The germline V and J ends were trimmed by 3 bases and 6 bases, with 12 bases remaining between them. Germline CDR1 SGHAT, CDR2 FQDESV (reference sequence). The CDR3 reads CASSLAQSSEQYF. CDR3 in DNA: TGTGCCAGCAGCTTGGCTCAATCAAGCGAGCAGTACTTC.

V gene TRBV6-6 combines with J gene TRBJ1-4; no firm D call. V lost 2 bases, J lost 5 bases, and 6 bases lay in between. This CDR3 has 13 residues. Germline CDR1 MNHNY, CDR2 SVGAGI (reference sequence). The CDR3 coding sequence is TGTGCCAGCAGTTACCCCGGGAATGAAAAACTGTTTTTT. This translates into CASSYPGNEKLFF.

The CDR3 DNA sequence: TGTGCCAGCAAACGGGGGACAGTCCAAGAGACCCAGTACTTC. Its translation: CASKRGTVQETQYF. The genes are TRBV6-5 and TRBJ2-5; TRBD1 might be the D (7 bases). This CDR3 is built from 14 residues. Germline CDR1 is MNHEY and CDR2 is SVGAGI. The V end was cut by 7 bases, the J end by 1 base, with 13 bases between.

V usage is TRBV5-1 and J usage is TRBJ2-3, with 10 bases identical to TRBD2. In germline, CDR1 is SGHRS, CDR2 YFSETQ. The V gene end was trimmed by 1 base and the J gene end by 4 bases; junction bases not matched to a gene: 3. The CDR3 is 15 amino acids. The DNA of the CDR3 is TGCGCCAGCAGCTTGTCCCTAGCGGGGGCAGATACGCAGTATTTT. It yields the protein CASSLSLAGADTQYF.

The rearrangement joins TRBV6-6 to TRBJ1-2; possibly TRBD1 for D (6 bases). Germline V gene sequence: CDR1 MNHNY, CDR2 SVGAGI (reference sequence). CDR3 length: 14 residues. Trimming took 5 bases from V and 8 from J, leaving 18 bases between them. The CDR3 sequence is CASSTDSGVWGYTF. For the CDR3, the DNA is TGTGCCAGCAGTACGGACAGCGGCGTTTGGGGCTACACCTTC.

The V call is TRBV7-2, the J call TRBJ2-7, with TRBD2 matching over 7 bases. From germline, CDR1 is SGHTA and CDR2 FQGNSA. The CDR3 is 16 amino acids. V was clipped by 0 bases and J by 3 bases; unmatched bases: 8. CDR3 amino acids: CASSLAEAGSLYEQYF. Here the CDR3 DNA reads TGTGCCAGCAGCTTAGCCGAAGCGGGGTCTCTCTACGAGCAGTACTTC. Full variable domain (missing parts from reference TRBV7-2 and TRBJ2-7): GAGVSQSPSNKVTEKGKDVELRCDPISGHTALYWYRQSLGQGLEFLIYFQGNSAPDKSGLPSDRFSAERTGGSVSTLTIQRTQQEDSAVYLCASSLAEAGSLYEQYFGPGTRLTVT.

This sequence joins TRBV30 and TRBJ1-5, with TRBD1 matching over 11 bases. Germline loops: CDR1 GTSNPN, CDR2 SVGIG (reference sequence). The CDR3 totals 16 residues. The V and J ends lost 8 bases and 2 bases, in that order; junction bases with no gene match: 11. The CDR3 bases are TGTGCCGCCGGGACAGGGGGGGCATTTGGCAATCAGCCCCAGCATTTT. It codes for CAAGTGGAFGNQPQHF.

The chain has TRBV7-3 and TRBJ2-1; 9 bases are shared with TRBD2. Trimming at V came to 2 bases and at J to 8 bases, leaving 22 bases not matched to a gene. The CDR3 has 20 residues. Germline V gives CDR1 SGHTA, CDR2 FQGTGA. This CDR3 reads CASSLLKRREGMDLSYEQFF. DNA for the CDR3: TGTGCCAGCAGCTTACTCAAGAGGCGGGAGGGCATGGACTTAAGTTATGAGCAGTTCTTC.

This clone was seen more than once but under ten times. The CDR3 loop reads CASTYGTRDGYTF. DNA of the CDR3: TGTGCCTCAACCTACGGGACACGGGATGGCTACACCTTC. The chain recombines TRBV7-9 with TRBJ1-2, with a tentative D call TRBD1 (6 bases). The V gene's germline CDR1 is SEHNR and CDR2 FQNEAQ (reference sequence). Trimming cost V 11 bases and J 6 bases, with 19 bases left between them. This CDR3 region has 13 residues.

Only a few counts were recorded for this clone. V is TRBV5-1 and J is TRBJ2-5; possible D gene TRBD1, 6 bases. Germline CDR1 SGHRS, CDR2 YFSETQ. The CDR3 contains 13 residues. Trimming shortened V by 4 bases and J by 2 bases, and 9 bases separated the two germline ends. In DNA, the CDR3 is TGCGCCAGCAGCCTGGACAGACAAGAGACCCAGTACTTC. It translates to CASSLDRQETQYF. Full variable domain (remainder filled in from reference TRBV5-1 and TRBJ2-5): KAGVTQTPRYLIKTRGQQVTLSCSPISGHRSVSWYQQTPGQGLQFLFEYFSETQRNKGNFPGRFSGRQFSNSRSEMNVSTLELGDSALYLCASSLDRQETQYFGPGTRLLVL.

This rearrangement joins TRBV7-8 to TRBJ1-5; 8 bases line up with TRBD1. CDR1 is SGHVS and CDR2 is FQNEAQ in the germline V gene. The V segment lost 3 bases and the J segment 9 bases; nucleotides outside the gene matches: 7. The CDR3 totals 14 residues. The CDR3: CASSLTGDRGPQHF. The CDR3 nucleotides read TGTGCCAGCAGCTTGACAGGGGATAGGGGGCCCCAGCATTTT. Variable domain in full (rest from reference TRBV7-8 and TRBJ1-5): GAGVSQSPRYKVAKRGQDVALRCDPISGHVSLFWYQQALGQGPEFLTYFQNEAQLDKSGLPSDRFFAERPEGSVSTLKIQRTQQEDSAVYLCASSLTGDRGPQHFGDGTRLSIL.

The J gene is TRBJ2-1, the V gene TRBV28, with 8 positions matching TRBD2. V shed 6 bases and J 3 bases; nucleotides not matched to a gene: 7. CDR1 is MDHEN and CDR2 is SYDVKM in the germline V gene. The length of the CDR3 is 15 residues. The DNA of the CDR3 is TGTGCCAGCAGGGACGGGAGGGCCCTCTACAATGAGCAGTTCTTC. Translated: CASRDGRALYNEQFF.

This sequence joins TRBV11-3 and TRBJ2-2; D is unclear. V gave up 3 bases and J gave up 3 bases, with 11 bases separating them. The CDR3 extends over 15 amino acids. Germline values: CDR1 SGHNT, CDR2 YENEEA. DNA of the CDR3: TGTGCCAGCAGCTTTTCCGACACCTACACCGGGGAGCTGTTTTTT. Its protein product is CASSFSDTYTGELFF.

V usage is TRBV5-4 and J usage is TRBJ1-2; weak D call: TRBD1 (6 bases). This CDR3 has 14 residues. Germline V gene data show CDR1 as SGHNT and CDR2 as YYREEE (reference sequence). Trimming took 3 bases from V and 7 from J, leaving 16 bases between them. The CDR3 DNA follows: TGTGCCAGCAGCTCTAAGGTGGGGGCGCCTGGCTACACCTTC. Translating it yields CASSSKVGAPGYTF.

This clone was detected only a few times. The V gene is TRBV7-2, the J gene TRBJ2-7, with 9 positions matching TRBD2. The CDR3 is 14 residues long. Trimming took 6 bases from V and 1 from J; bases not matched to a gene: 4. Germline CDR1 and CDR2: SGHTA and FQGNSA. The CDR3 reads CASSYSGGSYEQYF. Here the CDR3 DNA reads TGTGCCAGCAGTTATAGCGGGGGTTCCTACGAGCAGTACTTC.

The rearrangement links TRBV28 to TRBJ1-2, with D possibly TRBD1 on 6 matching bases. V was pared by 7 bases and J by 3 bases, with 18 bases between. This CDR3 is built from 15 residues. Per germline, CDR1 MDHEN and CDR2 SYDVKM. In DNA form, the CDR3 reads TGTGCCAGCACCTCACAGGGAGACCTTTACTATGGCTACACCTTC. This translates into CASTSQGDLYYGYTF.

This sequence joins TRBV19 and TRBJ1-5, with 8 bases that match TRBD1. With 6 bases clipped from V and 4 bases from J, the junction kept 8 bases outside the gene matches. The V gene's germline CDR1 is LNHDA and CDR2 SQIVND (reference sequence). CDR3 length: 15 residues. The CDR3 spells CASRTDRAANQPQHF. CDR3 nucleotide sequence: TGTGCCAGTAGAACGGACAGGGCCGCTAATCAGCCCCAGCATTTT.

This clone was recorded once. The chain combines TRBV20-1 with TRBJ1-2, with D perhaps TRBD1 (5 bases). V lost 5 bases to trimming and J lost 4 bases, with 8 bases between them. The CDR3 sequence is 11 residues long. Per germline, CDR1 DFQATT and CDR2 SNEGSKA (reference sequence). The CDR3 DNA reads TGCAGTGCTTGGGGGGGCTATGGCTACACCTTC. It yields the protein CSAWGGYGYTF.

Comment on this clone: Compared with germline, one end of the junction differs, possibly owing to a read error. Other nucleotide sequences in the sample specify the same CDR3. The genes are TRBV27 and TRBJ2-2; weak D call: TRBD1 (6 bases). Germline V gene data show CDR1 as MNHEY and CDR2 as SMNVEV (reference sequence). CDR3 size: 13 residues. The chain's CDR3 is CASRIQGPGELFF. In DNA, the CDR3 is TGTGCCAGCAGGATACAGGGACCCGGGGAGCTATTTTTT.

This chain connects TRBV11-2 to TRBJ2-1; tentatively, D is TRBD2 (5 bases). V was pared by 0 bases and J by 3 bases, with 15 bases between. Germline V CDR1 and CDR2: SGHAT, FQNNGV. This CDR3 region has 17 residues. CDR3 DNA: TGTGCCAGCAGCTTAGATGGGGAGAGACTATTCTACAATGAGCAGTTCTTC. Translation: CASSLDGERLFYNEQFF.

The table lists this clone with a count of one. The rearrangement uses TRBV7-8 and TRBJ1-1; D uncertain. The V gene's germline CDR1 is SGHVS and CDR2 FQNEAQ. The CDR3 loop spans 14 amino acids. Trimming removed 1 base at V and 0 bases at J, with 6 bases between. The CDR3 sequence: CASSLGAVNTEAFF. In DNA form, the CDR3 reads TGTGCCAGCAGCTTAGGGGCAGTGAACACTGAAGCTTTCTTT.

As to this clone: At one end the junction does not follow the germline gene, possibly because of a read error. The identical CDR3 is also encoded by other nucleotide sequences in the sample. The chain combines TRBV9 with TRBJ2-2; 8 bases map to TRBD2. Germline CDR1 SGDLS, CDR2 YYNGEE. The CDR3 extends over 15 amino acids. The CDR3 here is CASSVGTSWGGELFF. Here the CDR3 DNA reads TGTGCCAGCAGCGTCGGGACTAGTTGGGGCGGGGAGTTGTTTTTT.

The rearrangement links TRBV5-3 to TRBJ2-7; D gene uncertain. TRBV5-3 is marked as an open reading frame, function uncertain. The germline V and J ends were trimmed by 4 bases and 3 bases, with 23 bases remaining between them. The CDR3 totals 17 residues. The CDR3 DNA is TGTGCCAGAAGCCGAACAGAAGAACCCTCGTGGAACTACGAGCAGTACTTC. The encoded protein is CARSRTEEPSWNYEQYF.

CDR3 sequence reads: CAWRAPHEQYF. The CDR3, as DNA: TGTGCCTGGAGGGCCCCCCACGAGCAGTACTTC. The V call is TRBV30, the J call TRBJ2-7, with D unresolved. V lost 3 bases, J lost 5 bases, and 8 bases lay in between. The CDR3 has 11 amino acids. Germline CDR1 and CDR2: GTSNPN and SVGIG (reference sequence).